Presented here are 9 T cell receptor beta chains from one specimen sequenced in a study of blood T cell repertoires in COVID-19. Profiled with immunoSEQ multiplex PCR; TCRdb holds only in-frame clones, not every one. Of 350,000 or so clones listed, 90% were seen once; the top ten hold around 7%. What was sequenced was peripheral blood. Receptors originate from a young man with active or convalescent COVID-19.

The chain has TRBV7-2 and TRBJ1-2; 7 bases line up with TRBD1. In germline, CDR1 is SGHTA, CDR2 FQGNSA. The CDR3 runs to 15 residues. The V segment lost 4 bases and the J segment 6 bases; nucleotides outside the gene matches: 11. This CDR3 reads CASSSRTGEGDGYTF. The CDR3 DNA reads TGTGCCAGCAGCTCGAGAACAGGGGAAGGCGATGGCTACACCTTC.

This clone turned up a few times. The gene calls are TRBV10-1 and TRBJ1-5, with TRBD1 matching over 8 bases. Trimming took 1 base from V and 4 from J; bases not matched to a gene: 3. Germline V lookup: CDR1 WNHNN, CDR2 SYGVQD (reference sequence). The CDR3 extends over 15 amino acids. CDR3 amino acids: CASSEWQGANQPQHF. CDR3 sequence (DNA): TGCGCCAGCAGTGAGTGGCAGGGGGCGAATCAGCCCCAGCATTTT.

The gene calls are TRBV5-1 and TRBJ2-7; 9 bases are a match to TRBD2. This CDR3 is 14 amino acids long. Germline CDR1 SGHRS, CDR2 YFSETQ. Germline trimming cut 10 bases from V and 3 bases from J; bases unmatched to any gene: 11. The CDR3 coding sequence is TGCGCCGGAGGGGCGGGAGGGCCAAACTACGAGCAGTACTTC. Translation: CAGGAGGPNYEQYF.

V usage is TRBV11-2 and J usage is TRBJ1-2; 9 nucleotides agree with TRBD1. The trim removed 2 bases at V and 0 bases at J, leaving 7 bases unmatched. Germline V gene lookup returns CDR1 SGHAT and CDR2 FQNNGV. The CDR3 is made up of 17 amino acids. The CDR3 is CASSLWGGTGSNYGYTF. As DNA, the CDR3 is TGTGCCAGCAGCTTATGGGGCGGGACAGGGTCTAACTATGGCTACACCTTC.

The V and J genes are TRBV19 and TRBJ1-2; unclear D gene. Germline loops: CDR1 LNHDA, CDR2 SQIVND (reference sequence). Trimming left V 1 base short and J 3 bases short, with 9 bases between. This CDR3 contains 14 residues. As DNA, the CDR3 is TGTGCCAGTAGTATAGGGAGGAGGGACTATGGCTACACCTTC. This translates into CASSIGRRDYGYTF.

V usage is TRBV14 and J usage is TRBJ2-3; a possible D gene is TRBD2 (5 bases). Trimming removed 7 bases at V and 1 base at J, with 12 bases between. The length of the CDR3 is 14 residues. In germline, CDR1 is SGHDN, CDR2 FVKESK. CDR3 loop: CASTVAGGTDTQYF. In DNA, the CDR3 is TGTGCCAGCACGGTGGCGGGCGGCACAGATACGCAGTATTTT.

This chain connects TRBV5-5 to TRBJ1-4; D uncertain. Trimming removed 0 bases from V and 10 bases from J, with 10 bases in between. The CDR3 extends over 13 amino acids. Per the germline V gene, CDR1 is SGHKS and CDR2 is YYEKEE (reference sequence). CDR3 sequence reads: CASSLGDTGKLFF. The DNA of the CDR3 is TGTGCCAGCAGCTTGGGTGATACCGGAAAACTGTTTTTT.

The chain has TRBV6-6 and TRBJ2-7, with a tentative D call TRBD2 (5 bases). The CDR3 extends over 13 amino acids. Germline V gene data show CDR1 as MNHNY and CDR2 as SVGAGI (reference sequence). V lost 4 bases to trimming and J lost 1 base, with 8 bases between them. CDR3 amino acids: CASSSGISYEQYF. The CDR3 DNA reads TGTGCCAGCAGTTCCGGGATATCCTACGAGCAGTACTTC.

The rearrangement joins TRBV9 to TRBJ2-3, with 10 bases aligning to TRBD2. Germline V CDR1 and CDR2: SGDLS, YYNGEE. V gave up 3 bases and J gave up 4 bases; unmatched junction bases: 11. The CDR3 has 17 amino acids. DNA of the CDR3: TGTGCCAGCAGCGAGGAAACCCTAGCGGGAGCTTCAGATACGCAGTATTTT. It encodes CASSEETLAGASDTQYF. Variable domain in full (rest from reference TRBV9 and TRBJ2-3): DSGVTQTPKHLITATGQRVTLRCSPRSGDLSVYWYQQSLDQGLQFLIQYYNGEERAKGNILERFSAQQFPDLHSELNLSSLELGDSALYFCASSEETLAGASDTQYFGPGTRLTVL.